Listed below are T cell receptor beta chains from one sample, sequenced in a study of T-cell reconstitution after alpha-beta-depleted transplantation in children. Via MiXCR, TCRdb re-called the PCR reads, giving one row per CDR3 protein. The sample has around 100,000 distinct CDR3 sequences; approximately 6% are singletons. The input for sequencing was PBMCs, mostly from graft donor cells, taken 60 days after TCRalphabeta/CD19-depleted stem cell transplant. The receptors derive from a female patient aged 2-15 years who had a stem cell transplant for Fanconi anemia, so the T cells may come from the graft donor. The CDR3 runs from the conserved cysteine through the conserved F or W. Fields, in order: D gene, clone size, V gene, J gene, CDR3 protein, CDR3 DNA. D genes are given only for firm matches. Clone size appears in some rows only: once, few, many, or a class for an expanded clone.

d_call: -; clone_size: many; v_call: TRBV12-3/TRBV12-4; j_call: TRBJ2-6; cdr3_aa: CASPPRGAAGANVLTF; cdr3_nt: TGTGCCAGCCCACCGAGGGGGGCGGCTGGGGCCAACGTCCTGACTTTC
d_call: -; clone_size: few; v_call: TRBV7-2; j_call: TRBJ2-7; cdr3_aa: CASSFNPGFIPYEQYF; cdr3_nt: TGTGCCAGCAGCTTTAACCCAGGGTTTATTCCCTACGAGCAGTACTTC
d_call: TRBD2; clone_size: few; v_call: TRBV2; j_call: TRBJ2-1; cdr3_aa: CASTGGASGSFEQFF; cdr3_nt: TGTGCCAGCACTGGTGGGGCTAGCGGGAGTTTTGAGCAGTTCTTC
d_call: -; clone_size: few; v_call: TRBV7-9; j_call: TRBJ1-1; cdr3_aa: CASSRGQQYTEAFF; cdr3_nt: TGTGCCAGCAGCCGAGGACAGCAGTACACTGAAGCTTTCTTT
d_call: -; clone_size: many; v_call: TRBV7-8; j_call: TRBJ2-3; cdr3_aa: CASSSQTGDTQYF; cdr3_nt: TGTGCCAGCAGCTCCCAAACAGGAGATACGCAGTATTTT
d_call: -; clone_size: medium-sized; v_call: TRBV28; j_call: TRBJ2-5; cdr3_aa: CASSRQGGRTQYF; cdr3_nt: TGTGCCAGCAGTCGACAGGGAGGGAGGACCCAGTACTTC
d_call: -; clone_size: many; v_call: TRBV30; j_call: TRBJ2-6; cdr3_aa: CAWSVGPLPLSGANVLTF; cdr3_nt: TGTGCCTGGAGTGTCGGGCCTTTACCCCTCTCTGGGGCCAACGTCCTGACTTTC
d_call: -; clone_size: many; v_call: TRBV5-1; j_call: TRBJ2-7; cdr3_aa: CASSPQVSSYEQYF; cdr3_nt: TGCGCCAGCAGCCCACAGGTGAGCTCCTACGAGCAGTACTTC
d_call: -; clone_size: -; v_call: TRBV20-1; j_call: TRBJ1-4; cdr3_aa: CSARLPSPTSRNEKLFF; cdr3_nt: TGCAGTGCTAGACTTCCGTCCCCAACCTCGAGAAATGAAAAACTGTTTTTT
d_call: TRBD2; clone_size: many; v_call: TRBV3-1; j_call: TRBJ2-7; cdr3_aa: CASSRTSGFYEQYF; cdr3_nt: TGTGCCAGCAGCCGAACTAGCGGATTTTACGAGCAGTACTTC
d_call: -; clone_size: few; v_call: TRBV3-1; j_call: TRBJ2-7; cdr3_aa: CASSQGGTVAYEQYF; cdr3_nt: TGTGCCAGCAGCCAAGGGGGGACCGTCGCGTACGAGCAGTACTTC
d_call: TRBD2; clone_size: many; v_call: TRBV12-3/TRBV12-4; j_call: TRBJ2-3; cdr3_aa: CASSSGLAGPPDTQYF; cdr3_nt: TGTGCCAGCAGCTCAGGACTAGCGGGCCCACCGGATACGCAGTATTTT
d_call: -; clone_size: -; v_call: TRBV29-1; j_call: TRBJ2-5; cdr3_aa: CSVQRNREETQYF; cdr3_nt: TGCAGCGTTCAGCGGAACAGGGAAGAGACCCAGTACTTC
d_call: TRBD1; clone_size: few; v_call: TRBV23-1; j_call: TRBJ2-1; cdr3_aa: CASSQWTGESYNEQFF; cdr3_nt: TGCGCCAGCAGTCAATGGACAGGGGAATCCTACAATGAGCAGTTCTTC
d_call: TRBD2; clone_size: many; v_call: TRBV2; j_call: TRBJ2-1; cdr3_aa: CASSEARGLAGYNEQFF; cdr3_nt: TGTGCCAGCAGTGAAGCAAGAGGACTAGCGGGGTACAATGAGCAGTTCTTC
d_call: -; clone_size: few; v_call: TRBV6-5; j_call: TRBJ2-5; cdr3_aa: CASSYFGGDQETQYF; cdr3_nt: TGTGCCAGCAGTTACTTTGGTGGGGACCAAGAGACCCAGTACTTC
d_call: TRBD2; clone_size: many; v_call: TRBV5-1; j_call: TRBJ2-7; cdr3_aa: CASSLRTSGGYEQYF; cdr3_nt: TGCGCCAGCAGCTTACGGACTAGCGGGGGCTACGAGCAGTACTTC
d_call: -; clone_size: few; v_call: TRBV7-3; j_call: TRBJ2-1; cdr3_aa: CASSLQPGSGNEQFF; cdr3_nt: TGTGCCAGCAGCTTGCAACCCGGGAGCGGCAATGAGCAGTTCTTC
d_call: -; clone_size: -; v_call: TRBV20-1; j_call: TRBJ2-2; cdr3_aa: CSASDSGNTGELFF; cdr3_nt: TGCAGTGCTTCGGATAGCGGGAACACCGGGGAGCTGTTTTTT
d_call: -; clone_size: many; v_call: TRBV5-1; j_call: TRBJ2-2; cdr3_aa: CASAGTLNTGELFF; cdr3_nt: TGCGCCAGCGCGGGGACTTTGAACACCGGGGAGCTGTTTTTT
d_call: -; clone_size: many; v_call: TRBV4-2; j_call: TRBJ2-5; cdr3_aa: CASSQDRFSSRRQETQYF; cdr3_nt: TGTGCCAGCAGCCAAGATCGCTTCTCTAGTAGACGGCAAGAGACCCAGTACTTC
d_call: -; clone_size: many; v_call: TRBV20-1; j_call: TRBJ2-7; cdr3_aa: CSVLPRDTPGYEQYF; cdr3_nt: TGCAGTGTCCTACCACGGGACACCCCGGGCTACGAGCAGTACTTC
d_call: -; clone_size: -; v_call: TRBV6-5; j_call: TRBJ2-7; cdr3_aa: CASSYSWTGTRRQYF; cdr3_nt: TGTGCCAGCAGTTACTCGTGGACAGGGACTAGGAGGCAGTACTTC
d_call: TRBD1; clone_size: -; v_call: TRBV28; j_call: TRBJ2-7; cdr3_aa: CASMGFGQGRWQYF; cdr3_nt: TGTGCCAGCATGGGTTTTGGACAGGGCAGGTGGCAGTACTTC
d_call: -; clone_size: many; v_call: TRBV28; j_call: TRBJ2-7; cdr3_aa: CASSSRYRLYEQYF; cdr3_nt: TGTGCCAGCAGCTCCCGCTACCGACTCTACGAGCAGTACTTC
d_call: -; clone_size: -; v_call: TRBV5-1; j_call: TRBJ1-1; cdr3_aa: CASSLVPTPEEPNTEAFF; cdr3_nt: TGCGCCAGCAGCTTGGTCCCAACCCCGGAGGAACCGAACACTGAAGCTTTCTTT
d_call: TRBD1; clone_size: few; v_call: TRBV20-1; j_call: TRBJ1-5; cdr3_aa: CSARDSTGGNQPQHF; cdr3_nt: TGCAGTGCTAGAGATTCCACAGGGGGTAATCAGCCCCAGCATTTT
d_call: -; clone_size: many; v_call: TRBV20-1; j_call: TRBJ2-3; cdr3_aa: CSANGGQGTDTQYF; cdr3_nt: TGCAGTGCTAATGGGGGGCAGGGAACAGATACGCAGTATTTT
d_call: TRBD1; clone_size: -; v_call: TRBV29-1; j_call: TRBJ1-6; cdr3_aa: CSVGRGDDGSPLHF; cdr3_nt: TGCAGCGTTGGCAGGGGGGATGACGGGTCACCCCTCCACTTT
d_call: TRBD2; clone_size: many; v_call: TRBV7-8; j_call: TRBJ2-1; cdr3_aa: CASSKLARSSYNEQFF; cdr3_nt: TGTGCCAGCAGCAAACTAGCGCGTAGCTCCTACAATGAGCAGTTCTTC
d_call: TRBD1; clone_size: many; v_call: TRBV12-3/TRBV12-4; j_call: TRBJ2-7; cdr3_aa: CASSSGQGMGLYEQYF; cdr3_nt: TGTGCCAGCAGTTCCGGACAGGGGATGGGGCTTTACGAGCAGTACTTC
d_call: TRBD1; clone_size: -; v_call: TRBV24-1; j_call: TRBJ1-5; cdr3_aa: CATSDTTGDSLNQPQHF; cdr3_nt: TGTGCCACCAGTGACACGACAGGGGACAGTCTCAATCAGCCCCAGCATTTT
d_call: -; clone_size: many; v_call: TRBV12-3/TRBV12-4; j_call: TRBJ1-1; cdr3_aa: CASSFMRGMNTEAFF; cdr3_nt: TGTGCCAGCAGTTTTATGCGGGGCATGAACACTGAAGCTTTCTTT
d_call: -; clone_size: many; v_call: TRBV20-1; j_call: TRBJ2-1; cdr3_aa: CSARATRGPNEQFF; cdr3_nt: TGCAGTGCTAGAGCGACTAGAGGGCCCAATGAGCAGTTCTTC
d_call: TRBD2; clone_size: many; v_call: TRBV28; j_call: TRBJ2-3; cdr3_aa: CASSPGTSSTDTQYF; cdr3_nt: TGTGCCAGCAGTCCCGGGACTAGCAGCACAGATACGCAGTATTTT
d_call: TRBD1; clone_size: many; v_call: TRBV18; j_call: TRBJ1-5; cdr3_aa: CASSPDQQGIQPQHF; cdr3_nt: TGTGCCAGCTCACCAGATCAACAGGGGATTCAGCCCCAGCATTTT
d_call: TRBD1; clone_size: many; v_call: TRBV12-5; j_call: TRBJ2-1; cdr3_aa: CASGLGWLGGTGNEQFF; cdr3_nt: TGTGCTAGTGGTTTGGGGTGGCTTGGGGGGACAGGTAATGAGCAGTTCTTC
d_call: -; clone_size: many; v_call: TRBV28; j_call: TRBJ1-5; cdr3_aa: CASRPRTGKEGNQPQHF; cdr3_nt: TGTGCCAGCAGACCGAGAACAGGGAAAGAGGGGAATCAGCCCCAGCATTTT
d_call: TRBD2; clone_size: -; v_call: TRBV7-3; j_call: TRBJ2-5; cdr3_aa: CASRYGGDMETQYF; cdr3_nt: TGTGCCAGCCGGTACGGGGGGGATATGGAGACCCAGTACTTC
d_call: -; clone_size: few; v_call: TRBV5-5; j_call: TRBJ2-5; cdr3_aa: CASVLPGRPPFQETQYF; cdr3_nt: TGTGCCAGCGTCCTACCGGGGCGCCCTCCTTTTCAAGAGACCCAGTACTTC
d_call: TRBD2; clone_size: -; v_call: TRBV6-1; j_call: TRBJ2-1; cdr3_aa: CASRGTIISHEQFF; cdr3_nt: TGTGCCAGCAGAGGGACTATCATCTCGCATGAGCAGTTCTTC
d_call: TRBD1; clone_size: many; v_call: TRBV5-6; j_call: TRBJ2-2; cdr3_aa: CASSLRTGRTGELFF; cdr3_nt: TGTGCCAGCAGCCTGCGGACAGGTCGGACCGGGGAGCTGTTTTTT
d_call: -; clone_size: many; v_call: TRBV5-1; j_call: TRBJ1-1; cdr3_aa: CASSLLSVNTEAFF; cdr3_nt: TGCGCCAGCAGCTTGTTATCTGTTAACACTGAAGCTTTCTTT